Listed here are 7 T cell receptor beta chains from one sample, sequenced in a study of T cell responses to AZD1222 COVID-19 vaccine. Repertoires were generated with immunoSEQ multiplex PCR, while TCRdb's copy carries only in-frame clones and drops some. The table has about 88,000 clones, 75% to 95% seen once. The material sequenced was peripheral blood, taken 28 days after the second AZD1222 dose. The origin of the receptors is an adult who received the AZD1222 COVID-19 vaccine.

The chain couples TRBV6-2 or TRBV6-3 to TRBJ1-1; 7 bases agree with TRBD1. The germline V gene has CDR1 MNHEY and CDR2 SVGEGT. The CDR3 covers 17 residues. After removal of 0 bases from V and 1 base from J, the junction contained 8 bases not matched to a gene. The CDR3 bases are TGTGCCAGCAGTTACTCTGACAGGGCTTTAAGGAACACTGAAGCTTTCTTT. This translates into CASSYSDRALRNTEAFF.

Here the CDR3 DNA reads TGTGCCACCAGCCCAGGACTAGCGGGAGATACGCAGTATTTT. The encoded protein is CATSPGLAGDTQYF. This sequence joins TRBV15 and TRBJ2-3, with TRBD2 matching 11 bases. The CDR3 totals 14 residues. Germline V gives CDR1 LNHNV, CDR2 YYDKDF (reference sequence). Unmatched junction bases numbered 3, after V lost 5 bases and J lost 5 bases.

The genes are TRBV28 and TRBJ1-5, with TRBD1 as a possible D gene (5 bases). Germline V gene lookup returns CDR1 MDHEN and CDR2 SYDVKM. The ends were cut back, 1 base at V and 6 bases at J, with 19 bases in the middle. There are 17 residues in the CDR3. The CDR3 loop reads CASSLFGTSTFGQPQHF. The CDR3 DNA reads TGTGCCAGCAGTTTATTCGGGACGTCTACGTTCGGTCAGCCCCAGCATTTT.

The J gene is TRBJ1-5, the V gene TRBV10-3; D unclear. The CDR3 runs 14 residues. The germline gives CDR1 ENHRY, CDR2 SYGVKD. The V gene lost 10 bases and the J gene lost 2 bases, with 15 bases spanning the gap. The DNA of the CDR3 is TGTGCCACCTCAACGATGGCAGGCAATCAGCCCCAGCATTTT. Residues: CATSTMAGNQPQHF.

This sequence joins TRBV2 and TRBJ2-1, with 9 bases fitting TRBD2. CDR1 is SNHLY, CDR2 FYNNEI, per germline. V lost 1 base to trimming and J lost 4 bases; unmatched junction nucleotides: 2. This CDR3 is 15 amino acids long. The CDR3 DNA reads as TGTGCCAGCAGTGAAGGCGGGGGGGCATACAATGAGCAGTTCTTC. Protein sequence: CASSEGGGAYNEQFF.

The genes are TRBV11-2 and TRBJ2-2; D is perhaps TRBD2 (6 bases). Germline lookup yields CDR1 SGHAT and CDR2 FQNNGV. The V gene lost 1 base and the J gene lost 5 bases, with 11 bases spanning the gap. The CDR3 has 15 residues. CDR3 protein: CASSLVGGLTGELFF. The CDR3 DNA follows: TGTGCCAGCAGCTTAGTCGGAGGGCTGACCGGGGAGCTGTTTTTT.

This sequence joins TRBV4-1 and TRBJ1-5; D is possibly TRBD1 (5 bases). CDR1 and CDR2 from the germline V gene are MGHRA and YSYEKL. The V end was cut by 6 bases, the J end by 4 bases, with 16 bases between. CDR3 length: 15 residues. The CDR3 sequence: CASRADSVLNQPQHF. CDR3 nucleotide sequence: TGCGCCAGCAGGGCTGACAGCGTCCTTAATCAGCCCCAGCATTTT.